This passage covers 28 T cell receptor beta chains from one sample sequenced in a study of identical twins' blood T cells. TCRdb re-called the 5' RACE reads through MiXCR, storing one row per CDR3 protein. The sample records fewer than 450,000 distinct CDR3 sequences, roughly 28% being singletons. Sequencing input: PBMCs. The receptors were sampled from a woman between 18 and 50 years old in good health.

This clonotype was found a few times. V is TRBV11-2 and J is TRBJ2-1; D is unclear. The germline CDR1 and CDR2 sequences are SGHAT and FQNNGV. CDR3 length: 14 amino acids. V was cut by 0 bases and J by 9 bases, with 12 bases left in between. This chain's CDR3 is CASSLDPDLGEQFF. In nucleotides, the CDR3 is TGTGCCAGCAGCTTAGATCCGGACCTCGGTGAGCAGTTCTTC.

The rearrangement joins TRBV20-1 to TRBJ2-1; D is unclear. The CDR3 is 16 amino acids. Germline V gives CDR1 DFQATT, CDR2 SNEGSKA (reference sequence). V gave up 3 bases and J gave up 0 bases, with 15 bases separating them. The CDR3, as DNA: TGCAGTGCTAGGAAGCGCCCCAGGAGCTCCTACAATGAGCAGTTCTTC. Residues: CSARKRPRSSYNEQFF.

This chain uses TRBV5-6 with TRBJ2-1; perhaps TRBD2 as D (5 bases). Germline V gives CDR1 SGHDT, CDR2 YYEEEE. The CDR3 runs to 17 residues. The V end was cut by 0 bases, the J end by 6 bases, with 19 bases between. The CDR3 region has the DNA TGTGCCAGCAGCTTGGCCCGGCGGAGGCTCACCTTCAATGAGCAGTTCTTC. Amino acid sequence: CASSLARRRLTFNEQFF.

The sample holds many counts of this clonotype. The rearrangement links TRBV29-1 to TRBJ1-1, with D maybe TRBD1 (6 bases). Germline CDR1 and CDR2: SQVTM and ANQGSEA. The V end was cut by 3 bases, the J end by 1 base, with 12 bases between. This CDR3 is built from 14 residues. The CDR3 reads CSVDLVGQNTEAFF. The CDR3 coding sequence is TGCAGCGTTGATTTGGTGGGACAGAACACTGAAGCTTTCTTT.

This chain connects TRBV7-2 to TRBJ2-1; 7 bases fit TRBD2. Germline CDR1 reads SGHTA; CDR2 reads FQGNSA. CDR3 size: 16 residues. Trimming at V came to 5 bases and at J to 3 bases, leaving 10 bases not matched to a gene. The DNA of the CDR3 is TGTGCCAGCAGCATTAGAGTACTAGCGTTCTACAATGAGCAGTTCTTC. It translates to CASSIRVLAFYNEQFF.

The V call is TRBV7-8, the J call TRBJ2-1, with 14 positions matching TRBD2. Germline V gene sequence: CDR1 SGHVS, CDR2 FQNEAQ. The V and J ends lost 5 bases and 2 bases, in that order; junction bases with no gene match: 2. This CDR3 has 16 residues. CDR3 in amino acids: CASSTGLAGAYNEQFF. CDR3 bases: TGTGCCAGCAGCACGGGACTAGCGGGGGCCTACAATGAGCAGTTCTTC.

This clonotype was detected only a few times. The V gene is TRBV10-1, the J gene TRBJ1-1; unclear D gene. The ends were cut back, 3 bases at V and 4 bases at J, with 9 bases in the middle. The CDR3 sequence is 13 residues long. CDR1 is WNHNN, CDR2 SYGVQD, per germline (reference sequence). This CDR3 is CASSDGYPTEAFF. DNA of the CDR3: TGCGCCAGCAGTGATGGGTACCCCACTGAAGCTTTCTTT.

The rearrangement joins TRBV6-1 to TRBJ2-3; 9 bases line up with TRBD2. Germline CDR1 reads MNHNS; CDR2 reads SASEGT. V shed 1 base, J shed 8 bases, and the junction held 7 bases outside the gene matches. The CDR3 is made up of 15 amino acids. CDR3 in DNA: TGTGCCAGCAGTGAAGTGGCGGGGGGGACCGGTACGCAGTATTTT. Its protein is CASSEVAGGTGTQYF.

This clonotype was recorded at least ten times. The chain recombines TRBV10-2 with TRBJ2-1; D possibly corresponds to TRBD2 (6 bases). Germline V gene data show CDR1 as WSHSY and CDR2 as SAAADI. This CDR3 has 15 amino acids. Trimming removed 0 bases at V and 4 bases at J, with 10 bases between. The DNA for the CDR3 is TGCGCCAGCAGTGAGTCGACGCGGGGTTACAATGAGCAGTTCTTC. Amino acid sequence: CASSESTRGYNEQFF.

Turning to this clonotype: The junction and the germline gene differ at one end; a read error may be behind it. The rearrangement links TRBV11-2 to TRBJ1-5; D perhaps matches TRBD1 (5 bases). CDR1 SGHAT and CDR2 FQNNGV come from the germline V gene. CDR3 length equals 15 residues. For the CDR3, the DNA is TGTGCCAGCAGCTTGAGGCCCGGGGACGATCAGCGCCAGCATTTT. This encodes CASSLRPGDDQRQHF.

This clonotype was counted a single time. The CDR3 region has the DNA TGTGCCATCAGTGAAGTTTCAGGGACAGGTGAGCAGTTCTTC. Translation gives CAISEVSGTGEQFF. The J gene is TRBJ2-1, the V gene TRBV10-3; TRBD1 matches at 8 bases. V trimming: 3 bases; J trimming: 9 bases; junction bases outside the gene matches: 7. The CDR3 length is 14 residues. Germline CDR1 ENHRY, CDR2 SYGVKD.

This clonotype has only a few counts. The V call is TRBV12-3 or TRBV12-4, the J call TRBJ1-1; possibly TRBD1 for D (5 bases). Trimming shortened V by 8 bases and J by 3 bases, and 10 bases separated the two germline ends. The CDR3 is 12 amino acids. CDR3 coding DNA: TGTGCCAGCGGCGACAGTCACACTGAAGCTTTCTTT. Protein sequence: CASGDSHTEAFF.

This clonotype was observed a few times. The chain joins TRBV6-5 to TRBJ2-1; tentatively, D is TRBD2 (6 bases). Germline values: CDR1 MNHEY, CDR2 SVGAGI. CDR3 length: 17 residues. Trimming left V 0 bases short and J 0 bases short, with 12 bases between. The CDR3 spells CASSYSGVGSSYNEQFF. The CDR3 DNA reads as TGTGCCAGCAGTTACTCTGGGGTCGGGAGCTCCTACAATGAGCAGTTCTTC.

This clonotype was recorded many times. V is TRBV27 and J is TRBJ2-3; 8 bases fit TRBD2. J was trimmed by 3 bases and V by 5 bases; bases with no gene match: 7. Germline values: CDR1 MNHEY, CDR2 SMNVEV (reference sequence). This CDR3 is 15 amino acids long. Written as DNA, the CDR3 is TGTGCCAGCAGTCTGGGACTAGTGTCTACAGATACGCAGTATTTT. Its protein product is CASSLGLVSTDTQYF.

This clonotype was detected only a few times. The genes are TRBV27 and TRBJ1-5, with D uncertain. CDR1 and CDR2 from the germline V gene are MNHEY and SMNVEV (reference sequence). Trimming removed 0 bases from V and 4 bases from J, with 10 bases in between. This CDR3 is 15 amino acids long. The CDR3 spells CASSLSASSNQPQHF. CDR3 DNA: TGTGCCAGCAGTTTATCGGCCTCTTCTAATCAGCCCCAGCATTTT.

In DNA, the CDR3 is TGTGCCAGCTCACCAACCGTAGCCAAAAACATTCAGTACTTC. Protein sequence: CASSPTVAKNIQYF. The V and J genes are TRBV18 and TRBJ2-4; D gene uncertain. Germline V lookup: CDR1 KGHSH, CDR2 LQKENI. CDR3 size: 14 residues. Trimming removed 2 bases from V and 0 bases from J, with 5 bases in between.

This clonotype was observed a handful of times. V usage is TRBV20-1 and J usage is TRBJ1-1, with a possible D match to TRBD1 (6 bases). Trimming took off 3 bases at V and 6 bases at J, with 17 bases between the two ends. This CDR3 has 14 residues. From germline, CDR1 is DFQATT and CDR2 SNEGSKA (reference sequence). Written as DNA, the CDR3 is TGCAGTGCTAGTCGCGGGGACATTCTCGCTGAAGCTTTCTTT. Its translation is CSASRGDILAEAFF.

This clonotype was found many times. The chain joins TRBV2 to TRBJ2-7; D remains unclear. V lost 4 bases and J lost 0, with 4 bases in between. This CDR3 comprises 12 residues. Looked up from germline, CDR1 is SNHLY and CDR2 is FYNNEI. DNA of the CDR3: TGTGCCAGCAGTGTGAGCTCCTACGAGCAGTACTTC. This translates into CASSVSSYEQYF.

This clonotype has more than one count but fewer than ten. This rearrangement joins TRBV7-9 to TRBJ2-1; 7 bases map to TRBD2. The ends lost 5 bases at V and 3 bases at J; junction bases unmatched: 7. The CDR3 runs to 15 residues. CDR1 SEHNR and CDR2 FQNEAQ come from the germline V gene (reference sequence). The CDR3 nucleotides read TGTGCCAGCAGCCCAGCGGGGTTAGTCTACAATGAGCAGTTCTTC. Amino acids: CASSPAGLVYNEQFF.

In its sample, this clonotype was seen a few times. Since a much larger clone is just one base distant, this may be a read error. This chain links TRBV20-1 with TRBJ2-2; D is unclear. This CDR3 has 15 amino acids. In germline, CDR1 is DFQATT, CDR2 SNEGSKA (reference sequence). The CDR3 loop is CSARDPRRNTRELFF. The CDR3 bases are TGCAGTGCTAGAGACCCCAGACGCAACACCAGGGAGCTGTTTTTT.

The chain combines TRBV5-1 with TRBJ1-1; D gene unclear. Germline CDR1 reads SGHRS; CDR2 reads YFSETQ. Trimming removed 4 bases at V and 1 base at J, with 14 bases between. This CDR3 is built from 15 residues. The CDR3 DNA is TGCGCCAGCAGCCGATCGGTGGGCTCGAACACTGAAGCTTTCTTT. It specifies CASSRSVGSNTEAFF.

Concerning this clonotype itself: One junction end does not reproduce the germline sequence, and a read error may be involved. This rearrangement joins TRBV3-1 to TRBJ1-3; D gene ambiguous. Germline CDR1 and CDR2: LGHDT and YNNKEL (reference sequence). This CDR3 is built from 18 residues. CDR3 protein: CASTSRDSGQLTGSTIYF. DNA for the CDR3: TGTGCCAGCACCAGTAGAGACTCGGGCCAACTAACTGGAAGCACCATATATTTT. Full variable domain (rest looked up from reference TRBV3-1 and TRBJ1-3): DTAVSQTPKYLVTQMGNDKSIKCEQNLGHDTMYWYKQDSKKFLKIMFSYNNKELIINETVPNRFSPKSPDKAHLNLHINSLELGDSAVYFCASTSRDSGQLTGSTIYFGEGSWLTVV.

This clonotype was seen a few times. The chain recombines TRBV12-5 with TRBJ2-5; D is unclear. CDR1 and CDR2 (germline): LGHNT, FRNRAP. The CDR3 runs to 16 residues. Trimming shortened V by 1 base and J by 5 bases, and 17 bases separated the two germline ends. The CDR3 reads CASGLARTLRVETQYF. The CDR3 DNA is TGTGCTAGTGGTTTGGCGCGGACCCTTAGGGTTGAGACCCAGTACTTC.

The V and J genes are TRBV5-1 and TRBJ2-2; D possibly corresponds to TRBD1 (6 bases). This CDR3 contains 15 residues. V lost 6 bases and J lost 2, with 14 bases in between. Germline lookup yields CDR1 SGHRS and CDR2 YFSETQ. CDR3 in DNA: TGCGCCAGCACGGATACAGGGATCAACACCGGGGAGCTGTTTTTT. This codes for CASTDTGINTGELFF.

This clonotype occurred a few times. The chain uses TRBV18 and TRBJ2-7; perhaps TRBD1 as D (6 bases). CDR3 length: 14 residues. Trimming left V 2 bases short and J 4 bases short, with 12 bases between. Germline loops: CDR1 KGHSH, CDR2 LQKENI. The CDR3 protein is CASSPGQGIYEQYF. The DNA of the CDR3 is TGTGCCAGCTCACCAGGCCAGGGGATTTACGAGCAGTACTTC.

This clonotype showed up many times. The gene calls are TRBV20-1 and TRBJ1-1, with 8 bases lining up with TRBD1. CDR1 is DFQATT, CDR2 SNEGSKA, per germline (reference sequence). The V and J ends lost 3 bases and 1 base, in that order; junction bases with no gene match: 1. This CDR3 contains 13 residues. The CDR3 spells CSARTGANTEAFF. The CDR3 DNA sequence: TGCAGTGCTAGGACAGGGGCGAACACTGAAGCTTTCTTT.

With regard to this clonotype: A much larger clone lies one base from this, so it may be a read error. The CDR3 spells CANSSHSYNEQFF. Here the CDR3 DNA reads TGTGCCAACAGCTCTCACTCCTACAATGAGCAGTTCTTC. The chain carries TRBV11-2 and TRBJ2-1; D remains ambiguous. The V gene's germline CDR1 is SGHAT and CDR2 FQNNGV. The CDR3 is 13 residues long.

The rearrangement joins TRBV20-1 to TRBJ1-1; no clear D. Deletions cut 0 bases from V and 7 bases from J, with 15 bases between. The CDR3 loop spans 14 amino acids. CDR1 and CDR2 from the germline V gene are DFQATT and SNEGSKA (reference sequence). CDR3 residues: CSARDRSGFFEAFF. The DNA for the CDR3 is TGCAGTGCTAGAGATCGATCCGGGTTTTTTGAAGCTTTCTTT.